This is a list of T cell receptor beta chains from one sample in a study of blood T cell repertoires in COVID-19. Profiled with immunoSEQ multiplex PCR; TCRdb holds only in-frame clones, not every one. There are tens of thousands of clones in the sample; about nine tenths occur only once, and around 5% lies in the top ten. Specimen: peripheral blood. These receptors all come from a man aged 60-69 years with active COVID-19. CDR3s include the opening cysteine and the closing phenylalanine or tryptophan. The order of the fields is D gene, CDR3 length, V gene, J gene, clone size, CDR3 DNA, CDR3 protein. A D gene is named only where the DNA matches it firmly. Clone sizes are given selectively: once, few, many, or a class where the clone is expanded.

TRBD1	14	TRBV27	TRBJ2-1	NA	TGTGCCAGTAACAGGGGGCTGACCTACAATGAGCAGTTCTTC	CASNRGLTYNEQFF
TRBD2	15	TRBV3-1/TRBV3-2	TRBJ2-2	NA	TGTGCCAGCAGCTTAGCGGGGGCTCCTGGCGGGGAGCTGTTTTTT	CASSLAGAPGGELFF
NA	13	TRBV5-4	TRBJ2-4	NA	TGTGCCAGCAGCCCAGGACGGGACTACATTCAGTACTTC	CASSPGRDYIQYF
TRBD1	15	TRBV19	TRBJ2-1	NA	TGTGCCAGTAGTACCGGGGACAGGGGCTACAATGAGCAGTTCTTC	CASSTGDRGYNEQFF
TRBD1	14	TRBV11-1	TRBJ2-1	NA	TGTGCCAGCAGGAGAGGGGGCACCTACAATGAGCAGTTCTTC	CASRRGGTYNEQFF
NA	14	TRBV7-9	TRBJ1-4	NA	TGTGCCAGCAGTTACAGGGCCAGAGGTGAAAAACTGTTTTTT	CASSYRARGEKLFF
NA	15	TRBV7-3	TRBJ1-1	NA	TGTGCCAGCAGCTCCGGACAGTTACCGAACACTGAAGCTTTCTTT	CASSSGQLPNTEAFF
TRBD1	17	TRBV10-3	TRBJ2-5	NA	TGTGCCATCGCCCTCCGGGACAGGGGTTCGGTCGGGGAGACCCAGTACTTC	CAIALRDRGSVGETQYF
NA	15	TRBV9	TRBJ1-5	NA	TGTGCCAGCAGCGTAGAAGCGGGGAGAGGACAGCCCCAGCATTTT	CASSVEAGRGQPQHF
NA	13	TRBV30	TRBJ2-5	NA	TGTGCCTGGAAAGGGGCCTTTCGGGAGACCCAGTACTTC	CAWKGAFRETQYF
NA	12	TRBV6-5	TRBJ2-5	NA	TGTGCCAGCAGAACAGGGTCGGAGACCCAGTACTTC	CASRTGSETQYF
NA	15	TRBV9	TRBJ2-2	NA	TGTGCCAGCAGCTACGGGACACCGAACACCGGGGAGCTGTTTTTT	CASSYGTPNTGELFF
TRBD1	14	TRBV7-3	TRBJ1-1	NA	TGTGCCAGCAGCGCGGACAGGTTATCGACTGAAGCTTTCTTT	CASSADRLSTEAFF
TRBD1	16	TRBV7-3	TRBJ1-1	NA	TGTGCCAGCAGCCCCTCGTTGGACAGGGGGCCGTATGAAGCTTTCTTT	CASSPSLDRGPYEAFF
NA	15	TRBV5-4	TRBJ2-3	once	TGTGCCAGCAGCTTTTCGGGGTCCTTGGCAGATACGCAGTATTTT	CASSFSGSLADTQYF
NA	13	TRBV15	TRBJ1-4	once	TGTGCCACCAGTGTCGATGCGAATGAAAAACTGTTTTTT	CATSVDANEKLFF
NA	15	TRBV3-1/TRBV3-2	TRBJ1-2	NA	TGTGCCAGCAGCCAAGAAGGGACACTTAACTATGGCTACACCTTC	CASSQEGTLNYGYTF
TRBD1	14	TRBV7-9	TRBJ1-1	once	TGTGCCAGCAGCTCCGATAATCGACAGGGTGAAGCTTTCTTT	CASSSDNRQGEAFF
NA	16	TRBV19	TRBJ2-6	NA	TGTGCCAGTACAAAACAGGTGATCTCTGGGGCCAACGTCCTGACTTTC	CASTKQVISGANVLTF
NA	16	TRBV28	TRBJ2-2	once	TGTGCCACCAAATCCCCAGGCGGAGGGCGGACCGGGGAGCTGTTTTTT	CATKSPGGGRTGELFF
TRBD1	15	TRBV13	TRBJ1-4	few	TGTGCCAGCAGCCTCATGGACAGGGTGGAGGAAAAACTGTTTTTT	CASSLMDRVEEKLFF
TRBD1	13	TRBV5-1	TRBJ2-7	NA	TGCGCCAGCAGCTTGGGAAACACAGGGGCGGTGTACTTC	CASSLGNTGAVYF
NA	15	TRBV7-2	TRBJ1-2	NA	TGTGCCAGCAGTCGTTTTCCCGGGACACCCTATGGCTACACCTTC	CASSRFPGTPYGYTF
NA	14	TRBV6-6	TRBJ2-5	NA	TGTGCCAGCAGTGCGGGGGCGTCTGCTAAGACCCAGTACTTC	CASSAGASAKTQYF
NA	14	TRBV2	TRBJ1-4	NA	TGTGCCAGCAGTGATTGGCACATTAATGAAAAACTGTTTTTT	CASSDWHINEKLFF
NA	16	TRBV4-1	TRBJ2-6	NA	TGCGCCAGCAGCCAAGAGGTCAGCTCTGGGGCCAACGTCCTGACTTTC	CASSQEVSSGANVLTF
TRBD1	16	TRBV6-1	TRBJ2-6	NA	TGTGCCAGCAGTGAACAGGGGGCGCTAGGGGCCAACGTCCTGACTTTC	CASSEQGALGANVLTF
NA	13	TRBV6-6	TRBJ2-1	NA	TGTGCCAGCAGTTACATTTACTACAATGAGCAGTTCTTC	CASSYIYYNEQFF
NA	15	TRBV15	TRBJ2-1	NA	TGTGCCACCAGCAGAGATGGCCAGGGATACAATGAGCAGTTCTTC	CATSRDGQGYNEQFF
TRBD2	15	TRBV18	TRBJ2-1	NA	TGTGCCAGCTCACGGACTAGCGGGGGGGCTAACGAGCAGTTCTTC	CASSRTSGGANEQFF
TRBD1	15	TRBV14	TRBJ1-2	NA	TGTGCCAGCAGACGTGACAGGGGCGATAGCTATGGCTACACCTTC	CASRRDRGDSYGYTF
NA	15	TRBV18	TRBJ1-1	once	TGTGCCAGCTCACCAAAACAGGGATCGGAGACTGAAGCTTTCTTT	CASSPKQGSETEAFF
TRBD1	12	TRBV28	TRBJ1-2	NA	TGTGCCAGCAGTCAGCCCAGGGGGCACTACACCTTC	CASSQPRGHYTF
NA	16	TRBV19	TRBJ1-5	NA	TGTGCCAGTATGAACTCGGGCTTCGGGGGCAATCAGCCCCAGCATTTT	CASMNSGFGGNQPQHF
TRBD2	15	TRBV11-2	TRBJ2-5	NA	TGTGCCAGCAGCCCATTGGGGGGGATGGAAGAGACCCAGTACTTC	CASSPLGGMEETQYF
NA	14	TRBV6-5	TRBJ1-1	NA	TGTGCCAGCAGTTACTCCAACAAGAACACTGAAGCTTTCTTT	CASSYSNKNTEAFF
TRBD1	16	TRBV2	TRBJ1-5	once	TGTGCTAGCAGGCCTCGATGGACAGGGGCTACTCAGCCCCAGCATTTT	CASRPRWTGATQPQHF
TRBD2	15	TRBV3-1/TRBV3-2	TRBJ2-7	NA	TGTGCCAGCAGCTTGACTAGCGGGGGATCCTACGAGCAGTACTTC	CASSLTSGGSYEQYF
TRBD2	18	TRBV15	TRBJ2-5	NA	TGTGCCACCAGCAGAGGTTGGTCGAGCGGGGGGGCTCAAGAGACCCAGTACTTC	CATSRGWSSGGAQETQYF
NA	14	TRBV14	TRBJ1-1	NA	TGTGCCAGCAGCCCATGGACAGAGAACACTGAAGCTTTCTTT	CASSPWTENTEAFF
TRBD1	19	TRBV27	TRBJ1-2	NA	TGTGCCAGCAGTTTAAATGGTCAAGACAGGGGAGTATGGAACTATGGCTACACCTTC	CASSLNGQDRGVWNYGYTF
TRBD2	16	TRBV9	TRBJ2-5	NA	TGTGCCAGCAGCTTCGGACTAGCGGGGGTACAAGAGACCCAGTACTTC	CASSFGLAGVQETQYF
NA	15	TRBV7-7	TRBJ2-1	NA	TGTGCTAGCAGCTTAGGGGGGCCCTCCTACAATGAGCAGTTCTTC	CASSLGGPSYNEQFF
NA	16	TRBV15	TRBJ1-4	NA	TGTGCCACCAGCAGCGGAAATACAGCAACTAATGAAAAACTGTTTTTT	CATSSGNTATNEKLFF
NA	13	TRBV28	TRBJ1-5	NA	TGTGCCTTCGGGGGGTATAGCAATCAGCCCCAGCATTTT	CAFGGYSNQPQHF
NA	14	TRBV9	TRBJ2-7	NA	TGTGCCAGCAGCGTAGGTGGGGCGGCGGACGAGCAGTACTTC	CASSVGGAADEQYF
NA	13	TRBV20-1	TRBJ1-1	NA	TGCAGTGCTAGTCCGACAGTAAAGACTGAAGCTTTCTTT	CSASPTVKTEAFF
TRBD2	16	TRBV18	TRBJ2-1	NA	TGTGCCAGCTCGGACGCCGTAGCGGGGGGGTACAATGAGCAGTTCTTC	CASSDAVAGGYNEQFF
TRBD2	16	TRBV7-3	TRBJ2-3	NA	TGTGCCAGCAGCCCGAGACTAGCGGGGGCCACAGATACGCAGTATTTT	CASSPRLAGATDTQYF
TRBD1	13	TRBV28	TRBJ1-2	NA	TGTGCCTTAGCCGACAGGGGGCGAGGAGGCTACACCTTC	CALADRGRGGYTF
TRBD2	17	TRBV2	TRBJ2-3	NA	TGTGCCAGCAGCCCACGGACTAGCGGGTTTCACACAGATACGCAGTATTTT	CASSPRTSGFHTDTQYF
NA	16	TRBV9	TRBJ2-3	few	TGTGCCAGCAGCGTAGGCCCGGCGGGTGGCACAGATACGCAGTATTTT	CASSVGPAGGTDTQYF
NA	13	TRBV23-1	TRBJ2-7	once	TGCGCCAGCAGTCCTTTCACAGGCCCCCTTTCCCACTTC	CASSPFTGPLSHF
TRBD1	15	TRBV9	TRBJ1-5	NA	TGTGCCAGCAGCGTCGATGGACAGGCAAATCAGCCCCAGCATTTT	CASSVDGQANQPQHF
TRBD2	16	TRBV19	TRBJ2-3	once	TGTGCCAGTAGTTCTCAAGCGGGGGGGCCTGCAGATACGCAGTATTTT	CASSSQAGGPADTQYF
TRBD1	13	TRBV19	TRBJ1-2	NA	TGTGCCAGTACCCCAAGGGGGCACTACGGCTACACCTTC	CASTPRGHYGYTF
TRBD1	11	TRBV18	TRBJ1-1	NA	TGTGCCAGCACGGACAGGAGCAAAGCTTTCTTT	CASTDRSKAFF
TRBD1	16	TRBV28	TRBJ2-1	NA	TGTGCCAGCAGTAGATCCGGGACAGGGGAAGGCAATGAGCAGTTCTTC	CASSRSGTGEGNEQFF
NA	14	TRBV6-5	TRBJ2-3	NA	TGTGCCAGCAGTGACTCCCGGGGTCCAGATACGCAGTATTTT	CASSDSRGPDTQYF
NA	12	TRBV2	TRBJ1-3	NA	TGTGCCAGCAGTGAATTGGGCAACACCATATATTTT	CASSELGNTIYF